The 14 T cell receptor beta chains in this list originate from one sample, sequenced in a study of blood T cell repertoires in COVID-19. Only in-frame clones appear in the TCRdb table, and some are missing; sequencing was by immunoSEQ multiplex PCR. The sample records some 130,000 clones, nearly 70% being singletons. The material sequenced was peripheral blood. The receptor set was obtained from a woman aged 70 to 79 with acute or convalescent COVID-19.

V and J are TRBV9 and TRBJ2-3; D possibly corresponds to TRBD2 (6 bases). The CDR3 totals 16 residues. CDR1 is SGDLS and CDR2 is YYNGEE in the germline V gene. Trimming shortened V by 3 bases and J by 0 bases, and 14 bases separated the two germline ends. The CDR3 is CASSDKSGTSTDTQYF. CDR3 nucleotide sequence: TGTGCCAGCAGCGACAAATCCGGGACTAGCACAGATACGCAGTATTTT.

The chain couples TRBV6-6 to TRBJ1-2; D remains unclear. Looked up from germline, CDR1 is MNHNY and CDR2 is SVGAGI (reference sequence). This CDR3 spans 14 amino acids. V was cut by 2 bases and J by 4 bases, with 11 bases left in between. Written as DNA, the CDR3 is TGTGCCAGCAGTTACGCCCCAGCGGTCTATGGCTACACCTTC. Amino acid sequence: CASSYAPAVYGYTF.

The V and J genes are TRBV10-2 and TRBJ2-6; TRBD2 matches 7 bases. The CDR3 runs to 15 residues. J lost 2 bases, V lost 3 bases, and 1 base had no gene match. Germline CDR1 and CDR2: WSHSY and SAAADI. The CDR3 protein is CASSERGAGANVLTF. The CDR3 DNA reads TGCGCCAGCAGTGAACGGGGGGCTGGGGCCAACGTCCTGACTTTC.

CDR3 sequence (DNA): TGTGCCAGCAGTTACAGACAGGAGGCCGCTAACTATGGCTACACCTTC. This gives the protein CASSYRQEAANYGYTF. The chain recombines TRBV6-2 or TRBV6-3 with TRBJ1-2; D might be TRBD1 (6 bases). The CDR3 runs to 16 residues. Per the germline V gene, CDR1 is MNHEY and CDR2 is SVGEGT. V was pared by 2 bases and J by 0 bases, with 13 bases between.

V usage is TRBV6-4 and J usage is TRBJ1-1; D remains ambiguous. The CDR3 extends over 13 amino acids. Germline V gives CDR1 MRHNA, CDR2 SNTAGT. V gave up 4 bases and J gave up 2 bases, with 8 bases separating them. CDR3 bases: TGTGCCAGCAGTGCGACTGTTAACACTGAAGCTTTCTTT. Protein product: CASSATVNTEAFF.

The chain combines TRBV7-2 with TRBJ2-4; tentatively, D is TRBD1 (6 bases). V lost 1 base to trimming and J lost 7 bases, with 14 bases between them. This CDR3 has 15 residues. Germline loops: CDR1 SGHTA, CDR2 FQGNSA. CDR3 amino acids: CASSLDSNRANIQYF. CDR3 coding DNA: TGTGCCAGCAGCTTAGATAGCAACAGGGCTAACATTCAGTACTTC.

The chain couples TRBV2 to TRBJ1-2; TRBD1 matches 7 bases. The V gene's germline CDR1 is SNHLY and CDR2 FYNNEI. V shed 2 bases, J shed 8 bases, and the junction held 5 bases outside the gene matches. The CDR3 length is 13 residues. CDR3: CASSELPGGGYTF. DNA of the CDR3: TGTGCCAGCAGTGAATTGCCAGGGGGAGGCTACACCTTC.

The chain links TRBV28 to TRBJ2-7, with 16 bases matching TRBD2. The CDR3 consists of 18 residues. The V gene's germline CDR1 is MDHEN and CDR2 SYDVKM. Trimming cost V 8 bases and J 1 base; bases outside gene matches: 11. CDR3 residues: CASPPGLAGGPSSYEQYF. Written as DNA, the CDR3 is TGTGCCAGCCCACCGGGACTAGCGGGAGGGCCCTCGTCCTACGAGCAGTACTTC.

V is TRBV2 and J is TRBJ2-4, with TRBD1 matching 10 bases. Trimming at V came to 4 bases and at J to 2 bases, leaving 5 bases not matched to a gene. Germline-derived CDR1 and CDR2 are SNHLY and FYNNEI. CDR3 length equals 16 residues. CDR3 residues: CASSGQGALSKNIQYF. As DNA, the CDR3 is TGTGCCAGCAGTGGACAGGGGGCACTTTCCAAAAACATTCAGTACTTC. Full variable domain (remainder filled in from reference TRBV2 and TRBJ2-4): EPEVTQTPSHQVTQMGQEVILRCVPISNHLYFYWYRQILGQKVEFLVSFYNNEISEKSEIFDDQFSVERPDGSNFTLKIRSTKLEDSAMYFCASSGQGALSKNIQYFGAGTRLSVL.

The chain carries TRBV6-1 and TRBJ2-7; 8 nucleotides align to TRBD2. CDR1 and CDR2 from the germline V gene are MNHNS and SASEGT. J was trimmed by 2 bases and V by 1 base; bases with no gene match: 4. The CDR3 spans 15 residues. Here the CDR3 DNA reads TGTGCCAGCAGTGAAGTTGCGGGAGGCCCCTACGAGCAGTACTTC. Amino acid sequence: CASSEVAGGPYEQYF.

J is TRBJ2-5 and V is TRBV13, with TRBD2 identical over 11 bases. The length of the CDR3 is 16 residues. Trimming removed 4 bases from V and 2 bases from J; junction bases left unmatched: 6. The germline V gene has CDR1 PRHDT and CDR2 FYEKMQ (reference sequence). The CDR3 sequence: CASSYRLAGGQETQYF. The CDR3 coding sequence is TGTGCCAGCAGCTACAGGCTAGCGGGAGGACAAGAGACCCAGTACTTC.

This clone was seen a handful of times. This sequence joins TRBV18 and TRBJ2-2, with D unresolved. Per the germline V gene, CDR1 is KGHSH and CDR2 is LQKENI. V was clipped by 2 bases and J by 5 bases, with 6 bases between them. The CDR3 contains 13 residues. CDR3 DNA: TGTGCCAGCTCACCATCAGCGACCGGGGAGCTGTTTTTT. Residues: CASSPSATGELFF.

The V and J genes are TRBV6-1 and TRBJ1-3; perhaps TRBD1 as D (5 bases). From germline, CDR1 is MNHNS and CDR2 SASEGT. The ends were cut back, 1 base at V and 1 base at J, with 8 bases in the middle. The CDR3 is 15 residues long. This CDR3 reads CASSEGGHSGNTIYF. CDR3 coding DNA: TGTGCCAGCAGTGAAGGAGGACATTCTGGAAACACCATATATTTT.

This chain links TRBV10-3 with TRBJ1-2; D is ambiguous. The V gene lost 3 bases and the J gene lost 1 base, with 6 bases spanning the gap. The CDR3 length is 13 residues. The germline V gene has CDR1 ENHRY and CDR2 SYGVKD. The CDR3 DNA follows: TGTGCCATCAGTGAAACTCTTAACTATGGCTACACCTTC. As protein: CAISETLNYGYTF.